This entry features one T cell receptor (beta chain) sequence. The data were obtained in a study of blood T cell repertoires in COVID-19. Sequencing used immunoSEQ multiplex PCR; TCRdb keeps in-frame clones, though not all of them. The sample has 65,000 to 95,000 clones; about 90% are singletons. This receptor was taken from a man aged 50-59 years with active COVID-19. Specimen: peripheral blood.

In DNA, the CDR3 is TGTGCCTGGAGTCATGGACTAGCGGGGGAGACCCAGTACTTC. This sequence encodes CAWSHGLAGETQYF. This chain uses TRBV30 with TRBJ2-5; 12 bases fit TRBD2. The V and J ends lost 2 bases and 5 bases, in that order; junction bases with no gene match: 3. The length of the CDR3 is 14 residues. CDR1 is GTSNPN, CDR2 SVGIG, per germline (reference sequence).